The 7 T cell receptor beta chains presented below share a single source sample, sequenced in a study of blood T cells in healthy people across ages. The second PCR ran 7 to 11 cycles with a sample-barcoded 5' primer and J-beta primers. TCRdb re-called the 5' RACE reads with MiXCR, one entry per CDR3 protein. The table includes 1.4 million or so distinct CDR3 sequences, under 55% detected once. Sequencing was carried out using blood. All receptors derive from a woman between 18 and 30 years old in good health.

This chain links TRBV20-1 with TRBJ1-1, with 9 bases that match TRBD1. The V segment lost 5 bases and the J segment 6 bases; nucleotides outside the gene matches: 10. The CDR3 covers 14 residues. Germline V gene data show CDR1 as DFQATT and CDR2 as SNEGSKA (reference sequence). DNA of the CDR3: TGCAGTGCTCTCCACAGGGGGCCGCTTGCTGAAGCTTTCTTT. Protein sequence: CSALHRGPLAEAFF.

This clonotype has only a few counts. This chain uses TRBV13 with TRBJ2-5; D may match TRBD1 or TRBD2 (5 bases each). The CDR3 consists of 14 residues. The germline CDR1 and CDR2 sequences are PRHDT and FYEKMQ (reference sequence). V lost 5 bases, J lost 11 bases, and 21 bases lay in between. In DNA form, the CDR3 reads TGTGCCAGCAGCAGGGGACGCCACCAAGTGGAGCAGTACTTC. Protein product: CASSRGRHQVEQYF. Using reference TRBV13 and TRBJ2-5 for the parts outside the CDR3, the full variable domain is AAGVIQSPRHLIKEKRETATLKCYPIPRHDTVYWYQQGPGQDPQFLISFYEKMQSDKGSIPDRFSAQQFSDYHSELNMSSLELGDSALYFCASSRGRHQVEQYFGPGTRLLVL.

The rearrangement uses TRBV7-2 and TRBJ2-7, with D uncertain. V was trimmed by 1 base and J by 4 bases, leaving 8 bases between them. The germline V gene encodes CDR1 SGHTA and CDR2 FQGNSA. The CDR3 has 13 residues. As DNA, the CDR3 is TGTGCCAGCAGCTTAGAGAGCTTTTACGAGCAGTACTTC. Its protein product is CASSLESFYEQYF.

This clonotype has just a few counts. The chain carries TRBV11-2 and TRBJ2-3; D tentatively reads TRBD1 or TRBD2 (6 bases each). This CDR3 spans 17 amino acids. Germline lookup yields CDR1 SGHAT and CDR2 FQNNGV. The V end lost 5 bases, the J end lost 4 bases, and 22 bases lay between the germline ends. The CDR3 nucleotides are TGTGCCAGCAGCACCCTCGGGGGCGCGTCATCATCAGATACGCAGTATTTT. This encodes CASSTLGGASSSDTQYF.

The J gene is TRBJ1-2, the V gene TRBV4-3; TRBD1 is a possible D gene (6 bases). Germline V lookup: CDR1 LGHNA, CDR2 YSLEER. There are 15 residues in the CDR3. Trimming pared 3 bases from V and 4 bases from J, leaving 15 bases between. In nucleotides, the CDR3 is TGCGCCAGCAGCCATATCAGGGGCCCGGGCTATGGCTACACCTTC. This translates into CASSHIRGPGYGYTF.

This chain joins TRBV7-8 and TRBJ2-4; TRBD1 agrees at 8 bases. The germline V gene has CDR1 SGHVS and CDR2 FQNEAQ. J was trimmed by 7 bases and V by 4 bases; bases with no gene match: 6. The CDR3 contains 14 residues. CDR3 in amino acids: CASSSPGQENIQYF. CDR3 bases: TGTGCCAGCAGCTCCCCGGGACAGGAGAACATTCAGTACTTC.

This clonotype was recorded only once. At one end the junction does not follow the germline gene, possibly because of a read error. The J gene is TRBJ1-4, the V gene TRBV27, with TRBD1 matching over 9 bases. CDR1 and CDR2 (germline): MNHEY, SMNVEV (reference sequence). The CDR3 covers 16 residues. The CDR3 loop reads CASSFLQGAANEELFF. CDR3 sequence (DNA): TGTGCCAGCAGTTTTTTACAGGGGGCGGCTAATGAAGAACTGTTTTTT.